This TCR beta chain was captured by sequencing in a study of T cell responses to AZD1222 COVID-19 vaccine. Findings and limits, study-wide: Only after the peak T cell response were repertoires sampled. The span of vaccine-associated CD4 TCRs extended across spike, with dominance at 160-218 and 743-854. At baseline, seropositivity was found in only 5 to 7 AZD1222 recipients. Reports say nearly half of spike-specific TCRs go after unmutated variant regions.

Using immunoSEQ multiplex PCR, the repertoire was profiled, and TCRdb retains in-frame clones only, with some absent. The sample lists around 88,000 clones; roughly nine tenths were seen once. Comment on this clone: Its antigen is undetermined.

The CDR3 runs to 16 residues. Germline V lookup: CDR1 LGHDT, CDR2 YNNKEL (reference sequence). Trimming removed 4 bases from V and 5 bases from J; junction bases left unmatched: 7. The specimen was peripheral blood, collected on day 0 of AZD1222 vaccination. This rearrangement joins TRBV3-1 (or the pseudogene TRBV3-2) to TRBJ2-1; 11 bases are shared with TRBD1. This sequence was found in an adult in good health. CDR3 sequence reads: CASSLVWDRGDNEQFF. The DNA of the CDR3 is TGTGCCAGCAGCCTTGTATGGGACAGGGGGGACAATGAGCAGTTCTTC.